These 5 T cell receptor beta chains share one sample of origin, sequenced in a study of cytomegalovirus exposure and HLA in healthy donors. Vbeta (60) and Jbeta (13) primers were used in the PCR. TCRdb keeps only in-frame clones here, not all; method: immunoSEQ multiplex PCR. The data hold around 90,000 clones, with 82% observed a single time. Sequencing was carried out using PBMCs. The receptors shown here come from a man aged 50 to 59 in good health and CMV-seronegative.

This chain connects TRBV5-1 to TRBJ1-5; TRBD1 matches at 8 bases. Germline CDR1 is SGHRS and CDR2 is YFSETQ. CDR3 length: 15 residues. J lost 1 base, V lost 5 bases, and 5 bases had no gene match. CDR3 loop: CASRETGGSNQPQHF. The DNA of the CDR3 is TGCGCCAGCAGAGAAACAGGGGGAAGCAATCAGCCCCAGCATTTT.

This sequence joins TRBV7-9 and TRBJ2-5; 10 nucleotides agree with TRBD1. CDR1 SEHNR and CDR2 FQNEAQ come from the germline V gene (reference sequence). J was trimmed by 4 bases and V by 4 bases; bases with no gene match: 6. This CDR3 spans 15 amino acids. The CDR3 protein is CASSSDRGPGETQYF. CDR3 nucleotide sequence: TGTGCCAGCAGCTCAGACAGGGGGCCTGGAGAGACCCAGTACTTC.

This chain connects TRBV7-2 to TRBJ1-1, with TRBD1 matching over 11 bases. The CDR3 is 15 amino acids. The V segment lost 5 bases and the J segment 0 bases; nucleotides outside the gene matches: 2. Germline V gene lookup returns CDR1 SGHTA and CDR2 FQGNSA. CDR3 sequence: CASSRDRGVNTEAFF. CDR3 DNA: TGTGCCAGCAGCCGGGACAGGGGGGTGAACACTGAAGCTTTCTTT.

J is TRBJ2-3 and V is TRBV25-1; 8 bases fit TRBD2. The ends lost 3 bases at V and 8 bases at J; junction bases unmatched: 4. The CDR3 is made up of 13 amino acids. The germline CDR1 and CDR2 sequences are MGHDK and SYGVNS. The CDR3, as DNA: TGTGCCAGCAGTGAGAGGAGCGGGGGTACGCAGTATTTT. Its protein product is CASSERSGGTQYF.

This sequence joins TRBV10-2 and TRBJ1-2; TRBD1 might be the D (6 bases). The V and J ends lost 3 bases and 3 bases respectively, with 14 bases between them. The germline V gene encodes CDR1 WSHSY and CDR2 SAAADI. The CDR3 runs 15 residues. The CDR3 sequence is CASSERGGGDYGYTF. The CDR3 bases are TGCGCCAGCAGTGAAAGGGGGGGAGGCGACTATGGCTACACCTTC.